The entry below describes one T cell receptor beta chain. The CDR3 loop spans 14 amino acids. Trimming cost V 6 bases and J 3 bases; bases outside gene matches: 4. Germline V gene sequence: CDR1 ENHRY, CDR2 SYGVKD. The sample belongs to a study of chemoradiotherapy in HPV16-positive cancers. The assay was immunoSEQ multiplex PCR, and TCRdb's table has in-frame clones only and misses some. The sample has over 20,000 clones, 73% seen once; the top ten hold 2% to 3%. The chain uses TRBV10-3 and TRBJ2-1; 8 bases agree with TRBD2. The TCR was taken from a human donor with HPV-associated anogenital cancer. The sample was gathered from a patient who underwent chemoradiotherapy. CDR3 in amino acids: CAIRGGGFYNEQFF. CDR3 in DNA: TGTGCCATCAGGGGCGGGGGGTTCTACAATGAGCAGTTCTTC.